The following is a TCR beta chain sequence with its context. Generated by immunoSEQ multiplex PCR, the TCRdb table keeps only in-frame clones and is missing some. The sample has more than 30,000 clones, roughly 95% seen once. Germline V gene lookup returns CDR1 MNHEY and CDR2 SVGAGI. The CDR3 covers 16 residues. The V segment lost 4 bases and the J segment 0 bases; nucleotides outside the gene matches: 6. The data were obtained in a study of control samples from healthy donors and cancer patients. The material sequenced was blood. The chain recombines TRBV6-5 with TRBJ1-1, with 9 bases lining up with TRBD1. This clonotype originated in a man aged 55 to 70 in good health. In nucleotides, the CDR3 is TGTGCCAGCAGTTCCTACCGACAGGGGGTGAACACTGAAGCTTTCTTT. Translated, it gives CASSSYRQGVNTEAFF.